This T cell receptor (beta chain) was recovered during a study of OX40 agonist ivuxolimab in advanced cancers. Repertoires were generated with immunoSEQ multiplex PCR, while TCRdb's copy carries only in-frame clones and drops some. This table holds tens of thousands of clones, approximately 92% found once. Sequenced here: CD4+ or CD8+ T cells sorted from blood, sampled in a trial of the OX40 agonist ivuxolimab. This receptor was identified in an adult with an advanced solid tumor such as melanoma, head and neck, liver or kidney cancer.

CDR3: CASKLDTGELFF. The CDR3 DNA follows: TGTGCCAGCAAACTCGACACCGGGGAGCTGTTTTTT. This chain uses TRBV28 with TRBJ2-2; no reliable D call. V was cut by 7 bases and J by 3 bases, with 6 bases left in between. CDR3 length: 12 residues. CDR1 MDHEN and CDR2 SYDVKM come from the germline V gene.